This entry lists 17 T cell receptor beta chains sequenced from one sample in a study of blood T cell repertoires in COVID-19. The data were produced by immunoSEQ multiplex PCR, yet TCRdb's version contains in-frame clones alone and is incomplete. The sample lists about 250,000 clones; about 85% were seen once. Sequences were obtained from peripheral blood. The receptors were gathered from a man in his late teens or twenties with active or convalescent COVID-19.

CDR3 sequence: CASSPSRDKAQPQHF. DNA for the CDR3: TGTGCCAGCAGTCCAAGCAGGGACAAAGCACAGCCCCAGCATTTT. The rearrangement uses TRBV6-5 and TRBJ1-5, with a tentative D call TRBD1 (6 bases). Germline CDR1 reads MNHEY; CDR2 reads SVGAGI. This CDR3 comprises 15 residues. The V and J ends lost 5 bases and 7 bases respectively, with 18 bases between them.

The V call is TRBV5-4, the J call TRBJ2-7, with 11 bases matching TRBD1. With V trimmed by 2 bases and J by 3 bases, 1 base remained unmatched. This CDR3 spans 14 amino acids. Germline V CDR1 and CDR2: SGHNT, YYREEE (reference sequence). The CDR3 nucleotides are TGTGCCAGCAGCTTCGGGACAGGGGGCTACGAGCAGTACTTC. This codes for CASSFGTGGYEQYF.

The CDR3: CASSLSGEQYF. In DNA form, the CDR3 reads TGTGCCAGCAGCTTATCGGGCGAGCAGTACTTC. This chain links TRBV7-8 with TRBJ2-7; D not certain. Germline-derived CDR1 and CDR2 are SGHVS and FQNEAQ. Deletions cut 2 bases from V and 6 bases from J, with 5 bases between. The CDR3 covers 11 residues.

CDR3 coding DNA: TGCAGCGTTCCGGGACAGGGAGACAACACTGAAGCTTTCTTT. This translates into CSVPGQGDNTEAFF. The chain recombines TRBV29-1 with TRBJ1-1, with TRBD1 identical over 9 bases. The germline CDR1 and CDR2 sequences are SQVTM and ANQGSEA. V trimming: 5 bases; J trimming: 2 bases; junction bases outside the gene matches: 6. This CDR3 is 14 amino acids long.

The rearrangement uses TRBV28 and TRBJ1-2; possible D gene TRBD1, 6 bases. CDR1 MDHEN and CDR2 SYDVKM come from the germline V gene. The CDR3 sequence is 18 residues long. V lost 6 bases, J lost 4 bases, and 27 bases lay in between. CDR3 DNA sequence: TGTGCCAGCAGGGTACCCTGGGGTGGACAGTTCCCCTCCTATGGCTACACCTTC. Residues: CASRVPWGGQFPSYGYTF.

The chain links TRBV5-5 to TRBJ1-1, with a weak D call TRBD1 (6 bases). V lost 2 bases and J 5 bases, leaving 7 bases between the germline ends. Germline CDR1 is SGHKS and CDR2 is YYEKEE (reference sequence). The CDR3 has 12 amino acids. CDR3 coding DNA: TGTGCCAGCAGCTTCGGGACAACTGAAGCTTTCTTT. Protein sequence: CASSFGTTEAFF. Full variable domain (missing parts from reference TRBV5-5 and TRBJ1-1): DAGVTQSPTHLIKTRGQQVTLRCSPISGHKSVSWYQQVLGQGPQFIFQYYEKEERGRGNFPDRFSARQFPNYSSELNVNALLLGDSALYLCASSFGTTEAFFGQGTRLTVV.

This clone was detected only once. The chain employs TRBV19 and TRBJ1-3, with a weak D call TRBD1 (6 bases). The length of the CDR3 is 15 residues. The V end lost 11 bases, the J end lost 0 bases, and 17 bases lay between the germline ends. Germline CDR1 reads LNHDA; CDR2 reads SQIVND (reference sequence). The CDR3 is CASQGRSVSGNTIYF. CDR3 sequence (DNA): TGTGCCTCCCAGGGGCGATCGGTCTCTGGAAACACCATATATTTT.

The gene calls are TRBV7-9 and TRBJ1-2; TRBD1 is a possible D gene (6 bases). The germline gives CDR1 SEHNR, CDR2 FQNEAQ (reference sequence). Between the trimmed V and J ends, which lost 8 bases and 0 bases, there was a span of 16 bases. The CDR3 sequence is 15 residues long. DNA of the CDR3: TGTGCCAGCGATGAAACGGACAGACCTAACTATGGCTACACCTTC. This codes for CASDETDRPNYGYTF.

The V call is TRBV11-2, the J call TRBJ1-2; 8 nucleotides align to TRBD1. Trimming removed 5 bases from V and 4 bases from J; junction bases left unmatched: 6. The CDR3 totals 14 residues. Looked up from germline, CDR1 is SGHAT and CDR2 is FQNNGV. The CDR3 here is CASSAAGGGYGYTF. CDR3 nucleotide sequence: TGTGCCAGCAGCGCTGCAGGGGGCGGCTATGGCTACACCTTC.

The genes are TRBV27 and TRBJ1-1, with D uncertain. The CDR3 is 13 amino acids. The V end was cut by 7 bases, the J end by 4 bases, with 13 bases between. Germline V gene sequence: CDR1 MNHEY, CDR2 SMNVEV (reference sequence). CDR3 sequence: CASTFDPGTEAFF. In DNA form, the CDR3 reads TGTGCCAGCACCTTTGATCCCGGCACTGAAGCTTTCTTT.

The V gene is TRBV9, the J gene TRBJ2-5; 7 nucleotides line up with TRBD2. CDR3 length equals 14 residues. V gave up 4 bases and J gave up 2 bases; unmatched junction bases: 5. The V gene's germline CDR1 is SGDLS and CDR2 YYNGEE. The CDR3 DNA reads as TGTGCCAGCAGCCCCCGGACTAGTCAAGAGACCCAGTACTTC. It yields the protein CASSPRTSQETQYF. The whole variable domain, filled in from reference TRBV9 and TRBJ2-5, reads DSGVTQTPKHLITATGQRVTLRCSPRSGDLSVYWYQQSLDQGLQFLIQYYNGEERAKGNILERFSAQQFPDLHSELNLSSLELGDSALYFCASSPRTSQETQYFGPGTRLLVL.

This chain joins TRBV6-6 and TRBJ1-5; TRBD1 aligns across 8 bases. J lost 5 bases, V lost 4 bases, and 4 bases had no gene match. The CDR3 is made up of 14 amino acids. The V gene's germline CDR1 is MNHNY and CDR2 SVGAGI (reference sequence). The CDR3 region has the DNA TGTGCCAGCAGTTTGGCGACAGGGGATCAGCCCCAGCATTTT. Protein sequence: CASSLATGDQPQHF.

This chain uses TRBV11-2 with TRBJ1-5; TRBD1 aligns across 9 bases. V gave up 5 bases and J gave up 2 bases; unmatched junction bases: 4. Germline V gene data show CDR1 as SGHAT and CDR2 as FQNNGV. This CDR3 has 15 amino acids. CDR3 bases: TGTGCCAGCAGCCTTAGGACAGGGGGCAATCAGCCCCAGCATTTT. Translation: CASSLRTGGNQPQHF. Full variable domain (missing parts from reference TRBV11-2 and TRBJ1-5): EAGVAQSPRYKIIEKRQSVAFWCNPISGHATLYWYQQILGQGPKLLIQFQNNGVVDDSQLPKDRFSAERLKGVDSTLKIQPAKLEDSAVYLCASSLRTGGNQPQHFGDGTRLSIL.

This chain uses TRBV10-2 with TRBJ2-1; D not certain. Germline loops: CDR1 WSHSY, CDR2 SAAADI. The V end lost 7 bases, the J end lost 10 bases, and 8 bases lay between the germline ends. The CDR3 is 10 amino acids. The CDR3 region has the DNA TGCGCCAGCAATTTGAGAGAGCAGTTCTTC. Amino acids: CASNLREQFF.

The chain recombines TRBV7-3 with TRBJ2-7; D perhaps matches TRBD1 (5 bases). CDR3 length: 15 amino acids. Germline assignment: CDR1 SGHTA and CDR2 FQGTGA. Trimming took 2 bases from V and 5 from J, leaving 16 bases between them. CDR3 residues: CASSLWGGARDEQYF. The CDR3 DNA sequence: TGTGCCAGCAGCTTATGGGGCGGCGCACGGGACGAGCAGTACTTC.

The chain recombines TRBV5-1 with TRBJ2-3; TRBD1 is a possible D gene (6 bases). The CDR3 has 16 amino acids. CDR1 is SGHRS, CDR2 YFSETQ, per germline. The V end was cut by 3 bases, the J end by 5 bases, with 19 bases between. For the CDR3, the DNA is TGCGCCAGCAGCTCTTCTTCCGGGGTAGGGGGAGATACGCAGTATTTT. The encoded protein is CASSSSSGVGGDTQYF.

This sequence joins TRBV6-5 and TRBJ1-1; TRBD1 aligns across 8 bases. The junction had 3 bases not matched to a gene; V was cut back by 0 bases and J by 3 bases. The CDR3 is made up of 15 amino acids. The germline gives CDR1 MNHEY, CDR2 SVGAGI. CDR3: CASSYSRTGYTEAFF. CDR3 nucleotide sequence: TGTGCCAGCAGTTACTCTCGGACAGGGTACACTGAAGCTTTCTTT.